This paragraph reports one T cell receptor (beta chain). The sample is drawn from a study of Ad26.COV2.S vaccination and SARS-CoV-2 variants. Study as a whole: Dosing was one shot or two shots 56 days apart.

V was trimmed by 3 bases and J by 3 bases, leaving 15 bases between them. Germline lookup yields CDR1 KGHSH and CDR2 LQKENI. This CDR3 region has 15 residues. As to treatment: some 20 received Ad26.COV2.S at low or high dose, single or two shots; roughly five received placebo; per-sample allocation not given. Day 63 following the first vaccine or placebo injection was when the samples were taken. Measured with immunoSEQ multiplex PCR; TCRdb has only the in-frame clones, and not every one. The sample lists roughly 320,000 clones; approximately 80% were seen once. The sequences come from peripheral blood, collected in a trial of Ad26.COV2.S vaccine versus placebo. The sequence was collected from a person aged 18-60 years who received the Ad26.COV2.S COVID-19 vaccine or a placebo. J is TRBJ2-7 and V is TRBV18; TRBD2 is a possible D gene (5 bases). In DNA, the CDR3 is TGTGCCAGCTCACCTGGGGAGAGATCCCTCTACGAGCAGTACTTC. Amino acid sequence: CASSPGERSLYEQYF.